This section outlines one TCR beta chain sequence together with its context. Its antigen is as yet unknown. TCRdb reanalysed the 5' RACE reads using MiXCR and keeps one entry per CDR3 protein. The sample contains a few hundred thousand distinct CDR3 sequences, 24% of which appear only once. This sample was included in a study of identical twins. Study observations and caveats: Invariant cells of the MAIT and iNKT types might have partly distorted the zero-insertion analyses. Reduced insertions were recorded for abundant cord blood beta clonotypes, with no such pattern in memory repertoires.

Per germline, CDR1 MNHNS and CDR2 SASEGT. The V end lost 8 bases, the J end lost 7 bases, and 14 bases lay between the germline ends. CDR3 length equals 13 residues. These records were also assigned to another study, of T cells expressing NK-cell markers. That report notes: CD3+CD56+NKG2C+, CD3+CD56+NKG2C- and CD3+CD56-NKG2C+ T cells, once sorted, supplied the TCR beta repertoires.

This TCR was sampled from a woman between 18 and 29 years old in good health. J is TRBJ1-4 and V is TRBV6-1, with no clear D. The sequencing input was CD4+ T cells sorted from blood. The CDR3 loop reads CASRNGDSEKLFF. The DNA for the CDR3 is TGTGCCAGCCGAAACGGAGACTCTGAAAAACTGTTTTTT.